The clone carrying this T cell receptor beta chain was seen more than once but under ten times. TCRdb redid the calling of the RT-PCR reads with MiXCR, one entry per CDR3 protein. Among almost 700,000 distinct CDR3 sequences listed, approximately 14% were seen once. Sample: memory CD4+ T cells from blood. The sequence derives from a female donor in good health, serving as a healthy control.

In DNA form, the CDR3 reads TGTGCCTGGAGTTTGTCTCAAGAGACCCAGTACTTC. This encodes CAWSLSQETQYF. This rearrangement joins TRBV30 to TRBJ2-5, with D hard to call. The CDR3 is made up of 12 amino acids. Trimming removed 2 bases from V and 2 bases from J, with 6 bases in between. Germline CDR1 and CDR2: GTSNPN and SVGIG (reference sequence).